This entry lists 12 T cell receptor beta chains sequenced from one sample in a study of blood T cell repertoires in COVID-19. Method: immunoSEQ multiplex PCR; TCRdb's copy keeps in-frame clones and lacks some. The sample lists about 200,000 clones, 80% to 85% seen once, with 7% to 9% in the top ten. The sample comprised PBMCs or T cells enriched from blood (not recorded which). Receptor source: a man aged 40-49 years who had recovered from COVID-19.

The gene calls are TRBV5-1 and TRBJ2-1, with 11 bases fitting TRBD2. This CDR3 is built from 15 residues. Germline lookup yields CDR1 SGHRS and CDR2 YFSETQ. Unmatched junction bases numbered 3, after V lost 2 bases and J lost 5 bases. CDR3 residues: CASSLTSGGNNEQFF. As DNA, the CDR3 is TGCGCCAGCAGCTTAACTAGCGGGGGAAACAATGAGCAGTTCTTC.

CDR3 loop: CASSIRTASEKLFF. CDR3 nucleotides: TGTGCCAGTAGTATCAGGACAGCATCCGAAAAACTGTTTTTT. The rearrangement uses TRBV19 and TRBJ1-4, with D perhaps matching TRBD1 (6 bases). Trimming took off 3 bases at V and 8 bases at J, with 13 bases between the two ends. Germline V gene lookup returns CDR1 LNHDA and CDR2 SQIVND (reference sequence). The CDR3 is 14 amino acids.

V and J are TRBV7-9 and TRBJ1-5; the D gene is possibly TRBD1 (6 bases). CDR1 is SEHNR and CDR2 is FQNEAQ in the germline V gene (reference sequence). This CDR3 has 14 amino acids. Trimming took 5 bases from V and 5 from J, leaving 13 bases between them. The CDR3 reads CASSTTGGDQPQHF. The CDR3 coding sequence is TGTGCCAGCAGCACGACAGGAGGAGATCAGCCCCAGCATTTT.

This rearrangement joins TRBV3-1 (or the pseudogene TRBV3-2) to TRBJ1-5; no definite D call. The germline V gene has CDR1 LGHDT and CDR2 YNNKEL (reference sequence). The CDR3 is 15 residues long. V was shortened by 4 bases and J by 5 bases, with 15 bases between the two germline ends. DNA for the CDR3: TGTGCCAGCAGCCCAACCTGGACTAGTTATCAGCCCCAGCATTTT. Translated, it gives CASSPTWTSYQPQHF.

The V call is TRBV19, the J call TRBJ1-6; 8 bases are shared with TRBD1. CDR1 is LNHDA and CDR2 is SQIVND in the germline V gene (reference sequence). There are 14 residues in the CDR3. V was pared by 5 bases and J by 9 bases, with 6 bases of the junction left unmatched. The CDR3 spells CASSPRDRRSPLHF. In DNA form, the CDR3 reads TGTGCCAGTAGTCCACGGGACAGGCGTTCACCCCTCCACTTT.

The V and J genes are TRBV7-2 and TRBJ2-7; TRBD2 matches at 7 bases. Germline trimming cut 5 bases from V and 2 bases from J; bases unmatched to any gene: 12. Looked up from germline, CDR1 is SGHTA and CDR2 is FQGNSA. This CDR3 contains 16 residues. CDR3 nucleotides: TGTGCCAGCAGCCCTAGTCGGGTTAGCGGGCCCTACGAGCAGTACTTC. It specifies CASSPSRVSGPYEQYF. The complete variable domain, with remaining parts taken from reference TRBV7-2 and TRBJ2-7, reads GAGVSQSPSNKVTEKGKDVELRCDPISGHTALYWYRQSLGQGLEFLIYFQGNSAPDKSGLPSDRFSAERTGGSVSTLTIQRTQQEDSAVYLCASSPSRVSGPYEQYFGPGTRLTVT.

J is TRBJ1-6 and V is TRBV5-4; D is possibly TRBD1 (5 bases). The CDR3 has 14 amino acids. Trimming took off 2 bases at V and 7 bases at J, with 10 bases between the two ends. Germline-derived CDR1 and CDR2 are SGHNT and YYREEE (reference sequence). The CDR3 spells CASSLRQFNSPLHF. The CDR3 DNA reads TGTGCCAGCAGCTTAAGACAGTTCAATTCACCCCTCCACTTT.

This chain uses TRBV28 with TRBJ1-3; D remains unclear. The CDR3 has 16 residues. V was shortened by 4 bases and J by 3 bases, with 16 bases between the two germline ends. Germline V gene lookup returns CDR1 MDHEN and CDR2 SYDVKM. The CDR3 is CASSSSAGNIGNTIYF. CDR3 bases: TGTGCCAGCAGTTCCTCCGCTGGTAACATTGGAAACACCATATATTTT.

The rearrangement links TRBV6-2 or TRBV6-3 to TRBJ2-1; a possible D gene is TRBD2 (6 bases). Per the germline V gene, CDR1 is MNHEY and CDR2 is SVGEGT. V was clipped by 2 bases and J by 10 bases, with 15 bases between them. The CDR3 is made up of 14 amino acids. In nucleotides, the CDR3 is TGTGCCAGCAGTTACAGGGGCGGGGTCGGGGAGCAGTTCTTC. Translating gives CASSYRGGVGEQFF.

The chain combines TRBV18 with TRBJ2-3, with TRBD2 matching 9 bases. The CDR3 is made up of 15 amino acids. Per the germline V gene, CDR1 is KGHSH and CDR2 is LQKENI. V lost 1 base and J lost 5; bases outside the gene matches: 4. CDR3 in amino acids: CASSPQRGALDTQYF. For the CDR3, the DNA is TGTGCCAGCTCACCACAGCGGGGGGCATTAGATACGCAGTATTTT.

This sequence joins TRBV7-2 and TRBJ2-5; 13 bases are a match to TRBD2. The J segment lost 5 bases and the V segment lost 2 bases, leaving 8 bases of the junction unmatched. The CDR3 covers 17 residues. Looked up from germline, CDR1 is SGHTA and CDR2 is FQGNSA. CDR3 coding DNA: TGTGCCAGCAGCTTACGACTAGCGGGGGGTCCGCGGGAGACCCAGTACTTC. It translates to CASSLRLAGGPRETQYF.

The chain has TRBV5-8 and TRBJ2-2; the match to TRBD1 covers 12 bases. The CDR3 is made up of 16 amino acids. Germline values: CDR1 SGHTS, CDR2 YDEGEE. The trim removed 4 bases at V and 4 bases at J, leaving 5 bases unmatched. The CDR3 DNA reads TGTGCCAGCAGCCCCGGGACAGGGGGCTTCACCGGGGAGCTGTTTTTT. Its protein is CASSPGTGGFTGELFF.